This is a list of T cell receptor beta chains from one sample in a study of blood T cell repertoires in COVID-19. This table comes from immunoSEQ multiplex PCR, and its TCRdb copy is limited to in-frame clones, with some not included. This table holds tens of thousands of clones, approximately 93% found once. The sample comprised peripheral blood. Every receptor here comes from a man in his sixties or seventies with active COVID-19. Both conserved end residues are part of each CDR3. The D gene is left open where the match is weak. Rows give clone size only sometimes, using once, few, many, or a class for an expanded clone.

CASSYSPEATEAFF TGTGCCAGCAGTTACTCACCTGAGGCCACTGAAGCTTTCTTT TRBJ1-1 NA NA TRBV6-5
CASSLGQAPSSGNTIYF TGTGCCAGCAGCTTAGGCCAGGCGCCAAGCTCTGGAAACACCATATATTTT TRBJ1-3 NA NA TRBV7-2
CASSVSSGVLFRGETQYF TGTGCCAGCAGCGTTAGTAGCGGGGTACTCTTTAGGGGGGAGACCCAGTACTTC TRBJ2-5 NA TRBD2 TRBV9
CSASPGGRGSTDTQYF TGCAGTGCTAGTCCGGGTGGGCGGGGAAGCACAGATACGCAGTATTTT TRBJ2-3 NA NA TRBV20-1
CASSGGTGGAYGYTF TGCGCCAGCAGTGGTGGGACAGGGGGCGCATATGGCTACACCTTC TRBJ1-2 once TRBD1 TRBV10-2
CSVTGASGANVLTF TGCAGCGTGACAGGAGCCTCTGGGGCCAACGTCCTGACTTTC TRBJ2-6 NA NA TRBV29-1
CASSAPAAGVDTQYF TGTGCCAGCAGCGCCCCAGCGGCTGGGGTAGATACGCAGTATTTT TRBJ2-3 NA NA TRBV27
CASSSDSYQPQHF TGTGCCAGCAGCTCCGACAGTTATCAGCCCCAGCATTTT TRBJ1-5 NA NA TRBV5-4
CASSQNSGGKETQYF TGTGCCAGCAGCCAAAATAGCGGGGGGAAAGAGACCCAGTACTTC TRBJ2-5 NA TRBD2 TRBV3-1/TRBV3-2
CASSLRTRQETQYF TGTGCCAGCAGCCTCCGGACACGCCAAGAGACCCAGTACTTC TRBJ2-5 NA NA TRBV7-9
CASSLGTGTSGGGETQYF TGCGCCAGCAGCTTGGGGACCGGGACTAGCGGGGGAGGAGAGACCCAGTACTTC TRBJ2-5 NA TRBD2 TRBV5-1
CASSPPNPSGNQPQHF TGTGCCAGCTCACCACCTAACCCCTCGGGCAATCAGCCCCAGCATTTT TRBJ1-5 once NA TRBV18
CASSEGGGQPQHF TGTGCCAGCAGTGAAGGAGGGGGCCAGCCCCAGCATTTT TRBJ1-5 NA TRBD1 TRBV6-1
CASSSGQSNQPQHF TGTGCCAGCAGCTCCGGACAGAGCAATCAGCCCCAGCATTTT TRBJ1-5 NA NA TRBV11-2
CASSEVLAGRGTQYF TGTGCCAGCAGTGAAGTACTAGCGGGGCGGGGTACGCAGTATTTT TRBJ2-3 NA TRBD2 TRBV2
CASSVGQPSTDTQYF TGTGCCAGTAGTGTAGGACAGCCCAGCACAGATACGCAGTATTTT TRBJ2-3 NA NA TRBV19
CASSLDQGPLSAFNEQFF TGTGCCAGCAGCTTAGATCAAGGACCACTTAGCGCCTTTAATGAGCAGTTCTTC TRBJ2-1 once NA TRBV11-3
CASSQGLIQGDQPQHF TGTGCCAGCAGCCAAGGACTTATACAGGGGGATCAGCCCCAGCATTTT TRBJ1-5 NA TRBD1 TRBV3-1/TRBV3-2
CASGFSGLAGGNTGELFF TGTGCTAGTGGTTTTTCGGGACTAGCGGGGGGAAACACCGGGGAGCTGTTTTTT TRBJ2-2 NA TRBD2 TRBV12-5
CAIRDAGTGGQPQHF TGTGCCATCAGGGACGCCGGGACTGGCGGTCAGCCCCAGCATTTT TRBJ1-5 NA NA TRBV10-3
CASSLGSIRVEKLFF TGCGCCAGCAGCCTTGGGAGTATTAGAGTTGAAAAACTGTTTTTT TRBJ1-4 NA NA TRBV4-3
CASSPVGVGGYTF TGTGCCAGCAGTCCCGTCGGGGTAGGTGGCTACACCTTC TRBJ1-2 NA NA TRBV3-1/TRBV3-2
CSATVETQYF TGCAGTGCTACAGTAGAGACCCAGTACTTC TRBJ2-5 NA NA TRBV20-1
CASSRTKSTGRNYGYTF TGTGCCAGCAGCCGGACGAAATCGACAGGGAGAAATTATGGCTACACCTTC TRBJ1-2 NA TRBD1 TRBV11-3
CASSRTPTTPRGGKNIQYF TGTGCCAGCAGCCGTACCCCGACTACTCCCCGCGGGGGCAAAAACATTCAGTACTTC TRBJ2-4 NA TRBD2 TRBV6-2/TRBV6-3
CASSETGYNSPLHF TGTGCCAGCAGTGAAACAGGGTATAATTCACCCCTCCACTTT TRBJ1-6 NA NA TRBV6-1
CASSPRDRDYEQYF TGTGCCAGCTCACCCCGGGACAGGGATTACGAGCAGTACTTC TRBJ2-7 NA TRBD1 TRBV18
CASSQNTGISLTLHF TGTGCCAGCAGCCAAAATACAGGGATTTCGCTAACCCTCCACTTT TRBJ1-6 NA NA TRBV4-2
CASSDSGTGSGELFF TGTGCCAGCAGTGACTCGGGGACAGGGAGCGGGGAGCTGTTTTTT TRBJ2-2 NA TRBD1 TRBV6-4
CASKGGLTADGYTF TGTGCCAGCAAGGGGGGGCTTACTGCGGATGGCTACACCTTC TRBJ1-2 NA NA TRBV6-5
CASSLEGGNQPQHF TGTGCCAGCAGCTTAGAAGGGGGCAATCAGCCCCAGCATTTT TRBJ1-5 NA NA TRBV7-2
CAITQGQGSYGYTF TGTGCCATCACCCAGGGACAGGGGAGCTATGGCTACACCTTC TRBJ1-2 NA TRBD1 TRBV10-3
CASSQGHGYEQYF TGCGCCAGCAGCCAGGGACATGGGTACGAGCAGTACTTC TRBJ2-7 NA NA TRBV4-3
CASSQRQANQPQHF TGCGCCAGCAGCCAAAGACAGGCGAATCAGCCCCAGCATTTT TRBJ1-5 NA NA TRBV4-1
CASSPTGATNYGYTF TGTGCCAGCTCACCCACAGGGGCGACTAACTATGGCTACACCTTC TRBJ1-2 NA TRBD1 TRBV18
CASRQGGHSYTF TGCGCCAGCCGGCAAGGGGGCCATAGCTACACCTTC TRBJ1-2 NA TRBD1 TRBV10-1
CASSPQGAPFYF TGTGCCAGCAGCCCGCAGGGGGCCCCGTTTTATTTT TRBJ2-3 NA TRBD1 TRBV11-2
CAISPGQGVNEQFF TGTGCCATCAGTCCGGGACAGGGAGTCAATGAGCAGTTCTTC TRBJ2-1 NA TRBD1 TRBV10-3
CAITGGGHTEQFF TGTGCCATCACGGGCGGGGGACACACTGAGCAGTTCTTC TRBJ2-1 NA NA TRBV10-3
CASRGLAGGLISYNEQFF TGTGCCAGCAGGGGACTAGCGGGGGGGTTAATATCCTACAATGAGCAGTTCTTC TRBJ2-1 NA TRBD2 TRBV2
CASSVGGEGYEQFF TGTGCCAGCAGCGTAGGGGGAGAGGGTTATGAGCAGTTCTTC TRBJ2-1 NA NA TRBV9
CASSLAPGRETQYF TGTGCCAGCAGCTTGGCCCCAGGTAGGGAGACCCAGTACTTC TRBJ2-5 NA NA TRBV5-5
CASSEQGQGPGAFF TGTGCCAGCAGTGAACAGGGTCAAGGACCCGGAGCTTTCTTT TRBJ1-1 once NA TRBV6-1
CASGLGGGGNTIYF TGTGCTAGTGGTTTAGGGGGCGGTGGAAACACCATATATTTT TRBJ1-3 NA TRBD1 TRBV12-5
CASKAGWIFNEQFF TGTGCCAGCAAAGCGGGTTGGATCTTCAATGAGCAGTTCTTC TRBJ2-1 NA NA TRBV6-5
CASKGQGVDTEAFF TGTGCCAGCAAAGGACAGGGAGTTGACACTGAAGCTTTCTTT TRBJ1-1 NA TRBD1 TRBV6-6
CASSLLGGTEAFF TGTGCCAGCAGCTTATTGGGAGGCACTGAAGCTTTCTTT TRBJ1-1 once NA TRBV7-2
CATSENRGNQPQHF TGTGCCACCAGTGAGAACAGGGGGAATCAGCCCCAGCATTTT TRBJ1-5 NA TRBD1 TRBV24-1
CASASVRNEQFF TGTGCCAGCGCTTCGGTGCGAAATGAGCAGTTCTTC TRBJ2-1 NA NA TRBV12-3/TRBV12-4
CASSNLNGYRGETQYF TGTGCCAGCAGCAATCTTAATGGATACCGCGGGGAGACCCAGTACTTC TRBJ2-5 NA NA TRBV7-9
CASSVGLANNEQFF TGTGCCAGCAGCGTGGGACTAGCGAACAATGAGCAGTTCTTC TRBJ2-1 NA TRBD2 TRBV9
CASSLSRDMGVNTEAFF TGTGCCAGCAGCCTATCCCGGGACATGGGAGTGAACACTGAAGCTTTCTTT TRBJ1-1 NA NA TRBV7-8
CASSPGTTAAFF TGTGCCAGCAGCCCAGGGACAACGGCAGCTTTCTTT TRBJ1-1 once NA TRBV5-8
CASSPNLGSSTDTQYF TGTGCCAGCAGTCCCAACCTAGGTTCTAGCACAGATACGCAGTATTTT TRBJ2-3 NA NA TRBV28